This passage covers 9 T cell receptor beta chains from one sample sequenced in a study of T cells after yellow fever vaccination. TCRdb reprocessed the 5' RACE reads with MiXCR, giving one entry per CDR3 protein. Here the sample spans more than 300,000 distinct CDR3 sequences, approximately 4.3% being singletons. Sequenced material: PBMCs, taken 15 days after the yellow fever booster vaccination. The receptor source for this set is a man aged 18 to 30 who received the YFV17D yellow fever vaccine.

This rearrangement joins TRBV16 to TRBJ1-5, with TRBD1 as a possible D gene (5 bases). The CDR3 covers 15 residues. Germline V lookup: CDR1 KGHSY, CDR2 FQNENV. The ends were cut back, 0 bases at V and 6 bases at J, with 12 bases in the middle. The CDR3 sequence: CASSQSSRAGQPQHF. DNA of the CDR3: TGTGCCAGCAGCCAATCGTCCAGGGCGGGTCAGCCCCAGCATTTT.

This clonotype has at least ten counts. The genes are TRBV27 and TRBJ1-4; 9 bases are shared with TRBD1. Germline CDR1 is MNHEY and CDR2 is SMNVEV (reference sequence). This CDR3 contains 14 residues. V trimming: 5 bases; J trimming: 6 bases; junction bases outside the gene matches: 4. This chain's CDR3 is CASSGTGRYEKLFF. The DNA for the CDR3 is TGTGCCAGCAGTGGGACAGGGAGATATGAAAAACTGTTTTTT. The full variable domain, rest sourced from reference TRBV27 and TRBJ1-4, is EAQVTQNPRYLITVTGKKLTVTCSQNMNHEYMSWYRQDPGLGLRQIYYSMNVEVTDKGDVPEGYKVSRKEKRNFPLILESPSPNQTSLYFCASSGTGRYEKLFFGSGTQLSVL.

This clonotype was seen more than once but under ten times. The V call is TRBV20-1, the J call TRBJ1-6; D remains unclear. Germline V gene data show CDR1 as DFQATT and CDR2 as SNEGSKA (reference sequence). CDR3 length: 16 amino acids. The V and J ends lost 5 bases and 0 bases respectively, with 14 bases between them. CDR3 DNA: TGCAGTGCTGGAGGCGGGGTTGGCTCCTATAATTCACCCCTCCACTTT. It is translated as CSAGGGVGSYNSPLHF.

V is TRBV9 and J is TRBJ2-5; possibly TRBD2 for D (6 bases). The V end was cut by 3 bases, the J end by 4 bases, with 16 bases between. From germline, CDR1 is SGDLS and CDR2 YYNGEE. The CDR3 contains 15 residues. Here the CDR3 reads CASSGRAAGGETQYF. The DNA of the CDR3 is TGTGCCAGCAGCGGGAGGGCAGCTGGAGGAGAGACCCAGTACTTC.

This chain links TRBV4-2 with TRBJ2-1; 9 bases are a match to TRBD2. V dropped 0 bases and J dropped 8; count of bases not matched to a gene: 14. Looked up from germline, CDR1 is LGHNA and CDR2 is YNFKEQ. The CDR3 runs to 18 residues. CDR3 region: CASSQEGPAAGGPDEQFF. CDR3 DNA sequence: TGTGCCAGCAGCCAAGAGGGCCCGGCGGCGGGGGGGCCTGATGAGCAGTTCTTC.

This clonotype showed up many times. CDR3 residues: CASSVRPRTGNTGELFF. The CDR3 nucleotides read TGCGCCAGCAGCGTGCGGCCCCGGACAGGGAACACCGGGGAGCTGTTTTTT. This chain links TRBV5-1 with TRBJ2-2, with 7 bases matching TRBD1. V shed 4 bases and J 1 base; nucleotides not matched to a gene: 10. The CDR3 contains 17 residues. Per germline, CDR1 SGHRS and CDR2 YFSETQ.

This clonotype was recorded a few times. The rearrangement joins TRBV5-1 to TRBJ2-2; TRBD1 is a possible D gene (5 bases). V was pared by 4 bases and J by 0 bases, with 13 bases between. Germline CDR1 and CDR2: SGHRS and YFSETQ. This CDR3 has 16 amino acids. The CDR3 region is CASSTLGHPNTGELFF. CDR3 coding DNA: TGCGCCAGCAGCACCCTGGGGCACCCGAACACCGGGGAGCTGTTTTTT.

This clonotype was picked up many times. The chain carries TRBV13 and TRBJ1-1; maybe TRBD1 (5 bases). The CDR3 is 10 amino acids. Germline V gives CDR1 PRHDT, CDR2 FYEKMQ (reference sequence). V lost 3 bases to trimming and J lost 11 bases, with 7 bases between them. The CDR3: CASSLGDAFF. As DNA, the CDR3 is TGTGCCAGCAGCTTGGGGGATGCTTTCTTT. Variable domain in full (rest from reference TRBV13 and TRBJ1-1): AAGVIQSPRHLIKEKRETATLKCYPIPRHDTVYWYQQGPGQDPQFLISFYEKMQSDKGSIPDRFSAQQFSDYHSELNMSSLELGDSALYFCASSLGDAFFGQGTRLTVV.

Worth noting for this clonotype: A much larger clonotype is one base distant, so this may be a read error. The V and J genes are TRBV5-1 and TRBJ2-7, with D unresolved. The CDR3 is 14 amino acids. In germline, CDR1 is SGHRS, CDR2 YFSETQ. CDR3 loop: CASCLALGRYEQYF. CDR3 bases: TGCGCCAGCTGCTTGGCCCTAGGGCGCTACGAGCAGTACTTC.